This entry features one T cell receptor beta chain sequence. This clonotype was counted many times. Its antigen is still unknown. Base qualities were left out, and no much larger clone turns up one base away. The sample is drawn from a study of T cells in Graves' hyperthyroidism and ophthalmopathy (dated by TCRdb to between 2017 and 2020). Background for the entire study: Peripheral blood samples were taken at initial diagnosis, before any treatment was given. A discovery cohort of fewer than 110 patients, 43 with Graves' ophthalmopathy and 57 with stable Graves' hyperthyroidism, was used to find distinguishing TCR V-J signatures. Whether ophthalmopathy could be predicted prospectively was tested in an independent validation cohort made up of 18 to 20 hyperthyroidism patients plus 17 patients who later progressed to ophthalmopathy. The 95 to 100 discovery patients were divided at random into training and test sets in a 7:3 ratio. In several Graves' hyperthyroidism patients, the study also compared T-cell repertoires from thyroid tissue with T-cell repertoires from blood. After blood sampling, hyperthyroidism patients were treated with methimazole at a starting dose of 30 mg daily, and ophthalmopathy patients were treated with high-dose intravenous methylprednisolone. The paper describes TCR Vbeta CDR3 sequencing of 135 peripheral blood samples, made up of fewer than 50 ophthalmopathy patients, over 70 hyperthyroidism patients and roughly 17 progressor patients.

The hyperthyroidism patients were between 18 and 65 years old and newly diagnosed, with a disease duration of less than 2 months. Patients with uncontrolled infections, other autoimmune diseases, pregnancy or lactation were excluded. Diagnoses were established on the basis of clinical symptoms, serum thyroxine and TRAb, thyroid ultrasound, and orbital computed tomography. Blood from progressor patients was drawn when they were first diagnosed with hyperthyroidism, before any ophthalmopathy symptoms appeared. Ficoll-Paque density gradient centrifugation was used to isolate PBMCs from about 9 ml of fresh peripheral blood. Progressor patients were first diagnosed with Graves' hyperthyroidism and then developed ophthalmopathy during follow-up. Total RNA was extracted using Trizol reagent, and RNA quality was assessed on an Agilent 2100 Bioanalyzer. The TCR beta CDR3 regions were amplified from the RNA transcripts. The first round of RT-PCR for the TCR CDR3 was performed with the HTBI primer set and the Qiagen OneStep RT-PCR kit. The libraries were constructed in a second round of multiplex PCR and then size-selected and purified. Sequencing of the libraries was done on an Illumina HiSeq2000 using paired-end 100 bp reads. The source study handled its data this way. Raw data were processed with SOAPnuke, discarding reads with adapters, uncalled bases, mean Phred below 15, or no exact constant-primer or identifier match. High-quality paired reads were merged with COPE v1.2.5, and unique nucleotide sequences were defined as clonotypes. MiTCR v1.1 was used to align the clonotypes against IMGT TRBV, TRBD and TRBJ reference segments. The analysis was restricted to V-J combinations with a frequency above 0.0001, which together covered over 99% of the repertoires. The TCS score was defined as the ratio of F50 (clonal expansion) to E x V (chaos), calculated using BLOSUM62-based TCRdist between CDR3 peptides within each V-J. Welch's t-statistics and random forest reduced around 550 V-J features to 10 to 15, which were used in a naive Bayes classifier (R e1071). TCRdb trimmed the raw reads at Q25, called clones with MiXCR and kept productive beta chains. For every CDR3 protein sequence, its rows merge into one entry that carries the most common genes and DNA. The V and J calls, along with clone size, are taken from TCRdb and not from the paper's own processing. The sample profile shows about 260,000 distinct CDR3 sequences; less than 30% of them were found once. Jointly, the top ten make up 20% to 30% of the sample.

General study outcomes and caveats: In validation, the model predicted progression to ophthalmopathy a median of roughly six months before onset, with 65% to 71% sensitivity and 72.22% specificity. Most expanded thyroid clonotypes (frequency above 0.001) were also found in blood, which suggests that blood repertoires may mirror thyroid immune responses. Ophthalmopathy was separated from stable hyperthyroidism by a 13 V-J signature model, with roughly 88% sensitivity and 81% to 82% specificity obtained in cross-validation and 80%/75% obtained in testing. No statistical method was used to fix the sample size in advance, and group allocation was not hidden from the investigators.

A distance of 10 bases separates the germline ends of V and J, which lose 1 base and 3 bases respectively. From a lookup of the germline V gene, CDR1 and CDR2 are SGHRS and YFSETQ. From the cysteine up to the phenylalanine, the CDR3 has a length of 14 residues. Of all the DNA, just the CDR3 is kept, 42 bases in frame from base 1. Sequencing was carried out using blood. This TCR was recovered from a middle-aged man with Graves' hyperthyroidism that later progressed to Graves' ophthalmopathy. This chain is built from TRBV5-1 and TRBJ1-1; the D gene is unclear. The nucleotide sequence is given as TGCGCCAGCAGCTTGAAGGGCGAAGACACTGAAGCTTTCTTT. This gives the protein CASSLKGEDTEAFF.